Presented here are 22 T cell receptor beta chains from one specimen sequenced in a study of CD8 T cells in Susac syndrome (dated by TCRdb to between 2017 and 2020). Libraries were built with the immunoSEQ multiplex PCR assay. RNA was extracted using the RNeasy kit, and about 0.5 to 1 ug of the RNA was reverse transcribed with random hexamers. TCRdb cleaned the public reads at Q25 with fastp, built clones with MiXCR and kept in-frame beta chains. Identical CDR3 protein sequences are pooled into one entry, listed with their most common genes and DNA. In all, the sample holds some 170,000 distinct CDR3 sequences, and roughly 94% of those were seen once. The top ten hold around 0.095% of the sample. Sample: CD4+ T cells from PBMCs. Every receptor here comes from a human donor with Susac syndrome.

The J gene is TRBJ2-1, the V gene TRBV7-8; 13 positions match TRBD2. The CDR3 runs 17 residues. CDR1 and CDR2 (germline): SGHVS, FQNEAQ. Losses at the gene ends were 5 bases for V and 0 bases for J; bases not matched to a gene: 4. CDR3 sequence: CASSLWTSGSSYNEQFF. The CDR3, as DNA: TGTGCCAGCAGCCTTTGGACTAGCGGGAGCTCCTACAATGAGCAGTTCTTC.

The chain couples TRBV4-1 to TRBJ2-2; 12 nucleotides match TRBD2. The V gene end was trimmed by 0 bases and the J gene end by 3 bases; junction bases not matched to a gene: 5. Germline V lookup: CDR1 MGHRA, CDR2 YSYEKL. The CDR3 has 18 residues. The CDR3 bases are TGCGCCAGCAGCCAAGATCTGACTAGCGGGGGTTACACCGGGGAGCTGTTTTTT. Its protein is CASSQDLTSGGYTGELFF.

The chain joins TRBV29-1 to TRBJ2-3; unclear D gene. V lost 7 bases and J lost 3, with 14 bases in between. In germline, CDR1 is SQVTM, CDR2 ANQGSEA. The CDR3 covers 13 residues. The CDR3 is CSARPHGTDTQYF. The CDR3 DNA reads TGCAGCGCCCGCCCCCATGGGACAGATACGCAGTATTTT.

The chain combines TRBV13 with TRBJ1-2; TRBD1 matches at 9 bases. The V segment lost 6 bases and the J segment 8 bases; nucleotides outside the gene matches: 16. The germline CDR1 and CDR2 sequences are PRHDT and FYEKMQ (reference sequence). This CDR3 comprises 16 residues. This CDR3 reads CASRDNRDRVVAGYTF. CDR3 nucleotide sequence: TGTGCCAGCAGGGATAACCGGGACAGGGTCGTTGCAGGCTACACCTTC.

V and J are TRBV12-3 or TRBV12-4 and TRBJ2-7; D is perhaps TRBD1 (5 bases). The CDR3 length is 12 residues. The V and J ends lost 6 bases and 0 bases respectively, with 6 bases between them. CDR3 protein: CASRGVSYEQYF. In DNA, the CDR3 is TGTGCCAGCAGAGGGGTCTCCTACGAGCAGTACTTC.

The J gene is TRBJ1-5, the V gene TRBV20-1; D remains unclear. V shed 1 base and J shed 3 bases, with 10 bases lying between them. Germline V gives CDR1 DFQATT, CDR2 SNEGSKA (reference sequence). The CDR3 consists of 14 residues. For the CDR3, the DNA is TGCAGTGCTAGAGGGGGATCGAACAATCAGCCCCAGCATTTT. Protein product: CSARGGSNNQPQHF.

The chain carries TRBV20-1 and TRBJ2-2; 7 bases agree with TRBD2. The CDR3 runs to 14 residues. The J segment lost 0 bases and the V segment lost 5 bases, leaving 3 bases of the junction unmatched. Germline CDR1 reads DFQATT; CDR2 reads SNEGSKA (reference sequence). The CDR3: CSALGTTNTGELFF. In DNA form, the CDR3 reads TGCAGTGCTCTCGGGACTACGAACACCGGGGAGCTGTTTTTT.

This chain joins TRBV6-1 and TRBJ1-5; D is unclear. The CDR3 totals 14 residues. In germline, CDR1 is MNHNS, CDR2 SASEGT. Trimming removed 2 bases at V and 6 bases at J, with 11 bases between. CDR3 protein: CASSERTSGQPQHF. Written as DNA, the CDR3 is TGTGCCAGCAGTGAAAGGACCTCAGGTCAGCCCCAGCATTTT.

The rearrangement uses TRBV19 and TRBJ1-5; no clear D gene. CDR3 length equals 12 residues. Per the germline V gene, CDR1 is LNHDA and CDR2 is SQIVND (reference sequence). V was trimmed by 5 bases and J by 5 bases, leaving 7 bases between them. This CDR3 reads CASSPMDQPQHF. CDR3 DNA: TGTGCCAGTAGTCCCATGGATCAGCCCCAGCATTTT.

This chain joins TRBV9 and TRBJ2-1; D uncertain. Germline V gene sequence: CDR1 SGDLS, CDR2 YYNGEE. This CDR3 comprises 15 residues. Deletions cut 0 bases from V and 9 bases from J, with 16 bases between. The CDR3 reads CASSVASGPGREQFF. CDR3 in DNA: TGTGCCAGCAGCGTAGCTTCAGGCCCGGGTCGTGAGCAGTTCTTC.

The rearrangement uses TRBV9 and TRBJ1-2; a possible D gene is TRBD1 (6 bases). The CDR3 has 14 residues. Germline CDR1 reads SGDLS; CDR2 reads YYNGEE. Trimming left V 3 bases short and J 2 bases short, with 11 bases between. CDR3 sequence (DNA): TGTGCCAGCAGCGGACGGACAGAAAACTATGGCTACACCTTC. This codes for CASSGRTENYGYTF.

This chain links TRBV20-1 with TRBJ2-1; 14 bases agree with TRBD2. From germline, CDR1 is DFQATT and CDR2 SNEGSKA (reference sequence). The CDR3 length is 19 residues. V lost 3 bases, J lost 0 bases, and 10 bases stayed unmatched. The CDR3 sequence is CSARRTSGRTSSSYNEQFF. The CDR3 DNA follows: TGCAGTGCTAGGAGGACTAGCGGGAGGACCTCTAGCTCCTACAATGAGCAGTTCTTC.

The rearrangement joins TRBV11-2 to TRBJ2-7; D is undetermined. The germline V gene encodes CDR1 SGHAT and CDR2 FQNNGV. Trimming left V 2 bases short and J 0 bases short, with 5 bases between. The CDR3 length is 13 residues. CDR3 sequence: CASSLTDSYEQYF. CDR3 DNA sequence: TGTGCCAGCAGCTTAACAGACTCCTACGAGCAGTACTTC.

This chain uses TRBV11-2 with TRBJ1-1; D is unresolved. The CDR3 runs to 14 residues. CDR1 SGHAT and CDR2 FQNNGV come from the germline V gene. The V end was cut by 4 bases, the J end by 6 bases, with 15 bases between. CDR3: CASSSNKGRAEAFF. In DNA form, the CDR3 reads TGTGCCAGCAGCTCCAACAAAGGACGGGCTGAAGCTTTCTTT.

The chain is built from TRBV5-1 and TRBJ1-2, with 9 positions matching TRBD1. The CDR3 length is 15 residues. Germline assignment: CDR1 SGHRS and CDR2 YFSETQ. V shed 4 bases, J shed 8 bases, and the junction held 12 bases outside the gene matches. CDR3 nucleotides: TGCGCCAGCAGCGCTAGGACAGGGGACTCTAGGGGCTACACCTTC. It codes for CASSARTGDSRGYTF.

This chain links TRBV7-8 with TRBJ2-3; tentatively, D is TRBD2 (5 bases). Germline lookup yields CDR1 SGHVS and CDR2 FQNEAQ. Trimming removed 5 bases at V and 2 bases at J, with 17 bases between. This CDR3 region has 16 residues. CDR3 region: CASSPLGRPNTDTQYF. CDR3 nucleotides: TGTGCCAGCAGCCCTCTAGGGAGACCTAACACAGATACGCAGTATTTT.

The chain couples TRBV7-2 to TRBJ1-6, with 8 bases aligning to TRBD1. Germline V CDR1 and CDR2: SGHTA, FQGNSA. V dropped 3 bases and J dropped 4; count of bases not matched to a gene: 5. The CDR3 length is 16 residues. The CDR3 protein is CASSFGTGGYNSPLHF. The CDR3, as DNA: TGTGCCAGCAGCTTTGGTACAGGGGGATATAATTCACCCCTCCACTTT.

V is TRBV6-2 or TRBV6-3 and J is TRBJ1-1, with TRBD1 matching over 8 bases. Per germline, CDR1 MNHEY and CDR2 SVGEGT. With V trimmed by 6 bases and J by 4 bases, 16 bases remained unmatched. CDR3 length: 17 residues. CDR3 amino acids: CASRTTGGDWSGTEAFF. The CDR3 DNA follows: TGTGCCAGCAGAACTACAGGGGGTGACTGGTCGGGCACTGAAGCTTTCTTT.

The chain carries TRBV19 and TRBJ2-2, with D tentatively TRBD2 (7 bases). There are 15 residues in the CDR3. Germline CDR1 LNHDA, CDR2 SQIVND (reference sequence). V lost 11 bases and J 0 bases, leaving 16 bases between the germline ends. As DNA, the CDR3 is TGTGCCTCCTCGTGGGGGGGCTCGAACACCGGGGAGCTGTTTTTT. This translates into CASSWGGSNTGELFF.

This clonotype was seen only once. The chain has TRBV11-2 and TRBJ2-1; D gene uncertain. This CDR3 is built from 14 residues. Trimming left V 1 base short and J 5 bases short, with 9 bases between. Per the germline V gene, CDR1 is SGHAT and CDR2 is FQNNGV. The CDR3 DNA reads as TGTGCCAGCAGCTTAGGAAGCGTCAACAATGAGCAGTTCTTC. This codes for CASSLGSVNNEQFF.

This chain's CDR3 is CASSFGGITDTQYF. As DNA, the CDR3 is TGTGCCAGCAGTTTTGGGGGGATCACAGATACGCAGTATTTT. V is TRBV27 and J is TRBJ2-3; maybe TRBD2 (6 bases). V shed 3 bases and J shed 2 bases, with 9 bases lying between them. Germline V gene data show CDR1 as MNHEY and CDR2 as SMNVEV (reference sequence). This CDR3 has 14 residues.

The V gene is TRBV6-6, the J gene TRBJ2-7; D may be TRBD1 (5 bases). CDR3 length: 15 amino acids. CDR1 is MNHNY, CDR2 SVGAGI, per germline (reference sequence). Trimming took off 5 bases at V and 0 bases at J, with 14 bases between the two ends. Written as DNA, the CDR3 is TGTGCCAGCAGTCCCGGACATCCGGTCTCCTACGAGCAGTACTTC. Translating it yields CASSPGHPVSYEQYF.